This T cell receptor (beta chain) is from a study of blood T cell repertoires in COVID-19. Some clones are missing from TCRdb's copy, which holds only in-frame ones; the method was immunoSEQ multiplex PCR. The sample lists about 210,000 clones; around 87% were seen once. The germline CDR1 and CDR2 sequences are LNHDA and SQIVND (reference sequence). The V segment lost 5 bases and the J segment 3 bases; nucleotides outside the gene matches: 9. The CDR3 spans 16 residues. The V and J genes are TRBV19 and TRBJ2-3, with 9 bases lining up with TRBD1. The specimen sequenced was peripheral blood. This receptor was obtained from a man aged 60-69 years with acute or convalescent COVID-19. Here the CDR3 DNA reads TGTGCCAGTAGTGCGCCCACAGGGGGCGCAACAGATACGCAGTATTTT. Protein product: CASSAPTGGATDTQYF.